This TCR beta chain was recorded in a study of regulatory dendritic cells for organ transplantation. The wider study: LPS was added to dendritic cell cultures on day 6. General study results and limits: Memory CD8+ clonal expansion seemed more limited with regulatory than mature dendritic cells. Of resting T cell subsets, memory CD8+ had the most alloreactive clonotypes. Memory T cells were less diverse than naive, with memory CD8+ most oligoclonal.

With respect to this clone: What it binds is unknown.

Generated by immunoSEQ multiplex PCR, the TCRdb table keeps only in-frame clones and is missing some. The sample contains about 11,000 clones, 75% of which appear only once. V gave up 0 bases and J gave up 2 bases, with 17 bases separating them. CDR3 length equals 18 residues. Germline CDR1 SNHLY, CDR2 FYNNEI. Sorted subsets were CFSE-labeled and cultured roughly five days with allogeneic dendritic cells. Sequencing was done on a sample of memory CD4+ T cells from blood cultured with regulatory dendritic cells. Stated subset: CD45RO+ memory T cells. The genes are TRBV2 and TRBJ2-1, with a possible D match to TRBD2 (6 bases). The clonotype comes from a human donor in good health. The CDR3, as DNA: TGTGCCAGCAGTGAAGCGCTTCTTCCGGGGGTACCCTACAATGAGCAGTTCTTC. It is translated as CASSEALLPGVPYNEQFF. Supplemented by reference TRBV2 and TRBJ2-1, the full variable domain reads EPEVTQTPSHQVTQMGQEVILRCVPISNHLYFYWYRQILGQKVEFLVSFYNNEISEKSEIFDDQFSVERPDGSNFTLKIRSTKLEDSAMYFCASSEALLPGVPYNEQFFGPGTRLTVL.